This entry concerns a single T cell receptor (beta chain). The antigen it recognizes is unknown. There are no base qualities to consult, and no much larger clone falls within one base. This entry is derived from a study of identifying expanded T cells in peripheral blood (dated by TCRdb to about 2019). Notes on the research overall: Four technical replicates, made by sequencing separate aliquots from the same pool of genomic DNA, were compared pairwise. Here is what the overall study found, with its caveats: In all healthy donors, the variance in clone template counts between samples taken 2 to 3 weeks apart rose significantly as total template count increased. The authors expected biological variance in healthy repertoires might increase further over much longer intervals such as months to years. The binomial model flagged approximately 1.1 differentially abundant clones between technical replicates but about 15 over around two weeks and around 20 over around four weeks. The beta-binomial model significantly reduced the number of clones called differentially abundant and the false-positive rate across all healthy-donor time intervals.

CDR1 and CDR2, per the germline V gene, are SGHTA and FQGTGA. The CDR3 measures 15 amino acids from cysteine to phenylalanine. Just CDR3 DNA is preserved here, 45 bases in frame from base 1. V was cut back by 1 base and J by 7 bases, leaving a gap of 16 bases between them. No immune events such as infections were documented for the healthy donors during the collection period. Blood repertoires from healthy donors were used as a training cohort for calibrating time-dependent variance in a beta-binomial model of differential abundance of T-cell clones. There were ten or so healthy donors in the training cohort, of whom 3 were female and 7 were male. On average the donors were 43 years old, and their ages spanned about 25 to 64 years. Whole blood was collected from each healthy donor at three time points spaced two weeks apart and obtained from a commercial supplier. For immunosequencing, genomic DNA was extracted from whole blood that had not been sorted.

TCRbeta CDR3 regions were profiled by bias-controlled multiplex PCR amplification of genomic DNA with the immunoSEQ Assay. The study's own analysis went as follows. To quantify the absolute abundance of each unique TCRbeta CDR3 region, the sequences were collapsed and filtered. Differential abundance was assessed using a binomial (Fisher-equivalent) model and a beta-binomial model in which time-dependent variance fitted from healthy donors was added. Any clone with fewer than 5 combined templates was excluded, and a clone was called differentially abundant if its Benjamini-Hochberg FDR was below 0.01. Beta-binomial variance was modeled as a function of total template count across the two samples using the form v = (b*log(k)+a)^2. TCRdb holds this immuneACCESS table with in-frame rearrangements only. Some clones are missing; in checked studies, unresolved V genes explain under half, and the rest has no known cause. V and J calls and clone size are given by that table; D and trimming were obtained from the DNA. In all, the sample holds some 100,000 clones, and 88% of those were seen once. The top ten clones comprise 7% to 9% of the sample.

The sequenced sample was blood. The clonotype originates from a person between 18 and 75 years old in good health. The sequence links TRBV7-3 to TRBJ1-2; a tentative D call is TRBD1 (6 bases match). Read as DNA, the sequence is TGTGCCAGCAGCTTAAATTTAGCGGCAGGGGTTGGCTACACCTTC. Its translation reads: CASSLNLAAGVGYTF. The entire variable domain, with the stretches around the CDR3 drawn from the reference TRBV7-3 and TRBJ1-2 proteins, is GAGVSQTPSNKVTEKGKYVELRCDPISGHTALYWYRQSLGQGPEFLIYFQGTGAADDSGLPNDRFFAVRPEGSVSTLKIQRTERGDSAVYLCASSLNLAAGVGYTFGSGTRLTVV.